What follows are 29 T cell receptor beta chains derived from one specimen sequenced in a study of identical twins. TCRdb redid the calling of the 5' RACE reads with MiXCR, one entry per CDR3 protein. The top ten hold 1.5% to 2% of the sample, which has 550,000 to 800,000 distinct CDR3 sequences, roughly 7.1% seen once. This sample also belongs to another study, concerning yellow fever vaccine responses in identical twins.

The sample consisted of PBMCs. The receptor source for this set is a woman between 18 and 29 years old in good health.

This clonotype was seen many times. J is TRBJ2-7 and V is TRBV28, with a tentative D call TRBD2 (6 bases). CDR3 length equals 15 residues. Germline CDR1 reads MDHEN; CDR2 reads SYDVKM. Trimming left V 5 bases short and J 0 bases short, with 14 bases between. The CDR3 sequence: CASSPSGPNSYEQYV. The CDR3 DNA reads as TGTGCCAGCAGTCCCAGCGGGCCCAACTCCTACGAGCAGTACGTC.

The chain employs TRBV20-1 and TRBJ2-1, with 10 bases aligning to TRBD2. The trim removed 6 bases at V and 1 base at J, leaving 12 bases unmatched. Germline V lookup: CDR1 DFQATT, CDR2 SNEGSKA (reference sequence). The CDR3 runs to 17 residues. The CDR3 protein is CSARDWASGRSYNEQFF. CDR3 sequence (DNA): TGCAGTGCCCGAGACTGGGCTAGCGGGAGATCCTACAATGAGCAGTTCTTC.

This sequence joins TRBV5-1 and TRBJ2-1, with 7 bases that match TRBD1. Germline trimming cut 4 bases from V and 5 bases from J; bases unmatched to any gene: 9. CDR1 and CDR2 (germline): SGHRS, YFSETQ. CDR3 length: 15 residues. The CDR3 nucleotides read TGCGCCAGCAGCGCAACAGGGGTCCTCAACAATGAGCAGTTCTTC. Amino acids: CASSATGVLNNEQFF.

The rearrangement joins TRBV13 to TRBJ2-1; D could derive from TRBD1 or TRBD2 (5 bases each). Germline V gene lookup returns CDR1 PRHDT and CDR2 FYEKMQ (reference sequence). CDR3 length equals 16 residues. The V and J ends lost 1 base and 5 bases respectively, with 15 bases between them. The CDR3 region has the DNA TGTGCCAGCAGCTTAGATGGGCTAGAGGGACACAATGAGCAGTTCTTC. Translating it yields CASSLDGLEGHNEQFF.

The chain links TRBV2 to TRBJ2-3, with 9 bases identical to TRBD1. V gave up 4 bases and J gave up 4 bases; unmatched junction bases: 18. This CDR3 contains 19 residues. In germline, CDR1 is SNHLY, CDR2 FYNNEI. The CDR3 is CASSGTDGTGYVGADTQYF. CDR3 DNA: TGTGCCAGCAGTGGAACTGACGGGACAGGGTACGTCGGGGCAGATACGCAGTATTTT.

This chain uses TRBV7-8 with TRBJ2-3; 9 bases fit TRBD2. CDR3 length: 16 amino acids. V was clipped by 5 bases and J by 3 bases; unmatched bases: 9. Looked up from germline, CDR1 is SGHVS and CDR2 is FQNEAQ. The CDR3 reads CASSRGTSLVTDTQYF. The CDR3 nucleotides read TGTGCCAGCAGCCGAGGGACTAGCTTGGTGACAGATACGCAGTATTTT.

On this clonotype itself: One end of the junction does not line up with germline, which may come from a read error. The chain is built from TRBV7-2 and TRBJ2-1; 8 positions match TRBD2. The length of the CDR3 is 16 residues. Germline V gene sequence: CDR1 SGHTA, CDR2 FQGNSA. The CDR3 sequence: CPSSLDGRASYNEQFF. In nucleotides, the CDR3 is TGTCCCAGCAGCTTAGACGGGAGGGCCTCCTACAATGAGCAGTTCTTC.

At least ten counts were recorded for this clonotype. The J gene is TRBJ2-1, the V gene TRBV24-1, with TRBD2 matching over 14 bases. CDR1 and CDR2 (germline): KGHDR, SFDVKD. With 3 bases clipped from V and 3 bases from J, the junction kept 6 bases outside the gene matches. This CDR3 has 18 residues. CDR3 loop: CATSDPGLAGGFYNEQFF. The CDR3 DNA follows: TGTGCCACCAGTGATCCTGGACTAGCGGGAGGTTTCTACAATGAGCAGTTCTTC.

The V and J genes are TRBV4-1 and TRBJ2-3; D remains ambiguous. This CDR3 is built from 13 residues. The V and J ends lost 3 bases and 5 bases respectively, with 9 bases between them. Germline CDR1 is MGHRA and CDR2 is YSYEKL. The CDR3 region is CASSQGAVDTQYF. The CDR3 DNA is TGCGCCAGCAGCCAGGGCGCGGTAGATACGCAGTATTTT.

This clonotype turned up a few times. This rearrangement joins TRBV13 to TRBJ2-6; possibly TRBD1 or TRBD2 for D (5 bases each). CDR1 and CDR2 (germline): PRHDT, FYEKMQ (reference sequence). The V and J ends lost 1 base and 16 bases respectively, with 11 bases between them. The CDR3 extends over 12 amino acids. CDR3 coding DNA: TGTGCCAGCAGCTTAGATCTGGGGACGCTGACTTTC. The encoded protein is CASSLDLGTLTF. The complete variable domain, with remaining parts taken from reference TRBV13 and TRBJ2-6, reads AAGVIQSPRHLIKEKRETATLKCYPIPRHDTVYWYQQGPGQDPQFLISFYEKMQSDKGSIPDRFSAQQFSDYHSELNMSSLELGDSALYFCASSLDLGTLTFGAGSRLTVL.

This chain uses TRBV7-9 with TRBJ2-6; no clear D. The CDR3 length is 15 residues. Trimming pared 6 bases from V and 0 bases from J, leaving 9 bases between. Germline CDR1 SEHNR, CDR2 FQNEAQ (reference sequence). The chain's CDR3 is CASRRQYSGANVLTF. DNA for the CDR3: TGTGCCAGCAGGCGGCAGTACTCTGGGGCCAACGTCCTGACTTTC.

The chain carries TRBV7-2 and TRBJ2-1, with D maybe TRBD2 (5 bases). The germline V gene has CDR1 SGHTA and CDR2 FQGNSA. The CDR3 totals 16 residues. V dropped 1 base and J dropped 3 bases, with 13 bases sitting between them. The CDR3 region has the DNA TGTGCCAGCAGCTTAGTTGACTTCCGGGGCTACAATGAGCAGTTCTTC. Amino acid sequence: CASSLVDFRGYNEQFF.

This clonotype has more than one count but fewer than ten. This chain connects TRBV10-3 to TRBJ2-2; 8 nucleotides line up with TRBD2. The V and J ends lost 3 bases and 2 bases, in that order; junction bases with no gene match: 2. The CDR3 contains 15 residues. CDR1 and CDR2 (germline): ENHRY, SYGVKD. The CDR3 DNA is TGTGCCATCAGTGATAGCGGGGATAACACCGGGGAGCTGTTTTTT. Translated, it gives CAISDSGDNTGELFF.

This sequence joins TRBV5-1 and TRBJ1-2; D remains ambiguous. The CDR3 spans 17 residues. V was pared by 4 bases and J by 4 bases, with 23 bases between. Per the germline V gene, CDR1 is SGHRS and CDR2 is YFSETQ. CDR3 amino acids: CASSEGSLEGRGYGYTF. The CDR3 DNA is TGCGCCAGCAGCGAGGGCTCACTGGAGGGCCGTGGCTATGGCTACACCTTC.

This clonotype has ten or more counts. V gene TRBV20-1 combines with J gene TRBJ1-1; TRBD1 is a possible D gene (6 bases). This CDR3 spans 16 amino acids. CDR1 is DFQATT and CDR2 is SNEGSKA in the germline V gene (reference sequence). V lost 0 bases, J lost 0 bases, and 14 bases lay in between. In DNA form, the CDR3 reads TGCAGTGCTAGAGAGGCCAGGGGAAGCCTGAACACTGAAGCTTTCTTT. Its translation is CSAREARGSLNTEAFF.

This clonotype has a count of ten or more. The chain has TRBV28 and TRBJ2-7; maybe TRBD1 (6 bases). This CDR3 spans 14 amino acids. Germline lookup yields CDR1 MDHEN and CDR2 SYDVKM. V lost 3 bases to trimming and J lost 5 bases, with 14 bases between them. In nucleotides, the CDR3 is TGTGCCAGCAGTTTTGCATTTGGGGGCCACGAGCAGTACGTC. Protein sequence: CASSFAFGGHEQYV.

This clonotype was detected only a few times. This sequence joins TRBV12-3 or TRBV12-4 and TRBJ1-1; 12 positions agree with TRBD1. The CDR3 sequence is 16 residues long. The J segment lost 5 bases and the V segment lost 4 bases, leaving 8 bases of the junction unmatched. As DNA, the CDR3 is TGTGCCAGCAGTTCCGGGACAGGGGGCTGGTGGACTGAAGCTTTCTTT. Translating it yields CASSSGTGGWWTEAFF.

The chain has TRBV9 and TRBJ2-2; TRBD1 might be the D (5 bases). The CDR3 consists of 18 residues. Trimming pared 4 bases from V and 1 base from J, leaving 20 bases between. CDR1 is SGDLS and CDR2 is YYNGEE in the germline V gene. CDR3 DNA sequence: TGTGCCAGCAGCCGGACGCCGCTCAGGGCCCAGAACACCGGGGAGCTGTTTTTT. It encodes CASSRTPLRAQNTGELFF.

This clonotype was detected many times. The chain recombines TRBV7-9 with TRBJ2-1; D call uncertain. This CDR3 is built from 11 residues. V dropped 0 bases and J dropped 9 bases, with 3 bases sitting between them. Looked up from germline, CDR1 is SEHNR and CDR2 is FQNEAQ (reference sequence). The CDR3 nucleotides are TGTGCCAGCAGCTTAGCTAGTGAGCAGTTCTTC. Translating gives CASSLASEQFF.

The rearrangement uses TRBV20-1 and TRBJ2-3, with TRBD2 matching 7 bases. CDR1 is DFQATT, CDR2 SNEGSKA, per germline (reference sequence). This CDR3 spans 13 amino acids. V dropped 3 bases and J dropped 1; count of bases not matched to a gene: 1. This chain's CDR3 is CSASRGGTDTQYF. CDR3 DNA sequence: TGCAGTGCTAGCCGGGGGGGCACAGATACGCAGTATTTT.

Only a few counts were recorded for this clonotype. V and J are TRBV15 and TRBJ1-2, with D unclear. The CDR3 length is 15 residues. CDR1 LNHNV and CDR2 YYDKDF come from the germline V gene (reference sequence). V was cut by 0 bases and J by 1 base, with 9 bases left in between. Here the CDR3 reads CATSREEGFNYGYTF. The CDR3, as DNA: TGTGCCACCAGCAGAGAGGAGGGTTTTAACTATGGCTACACCTTC.

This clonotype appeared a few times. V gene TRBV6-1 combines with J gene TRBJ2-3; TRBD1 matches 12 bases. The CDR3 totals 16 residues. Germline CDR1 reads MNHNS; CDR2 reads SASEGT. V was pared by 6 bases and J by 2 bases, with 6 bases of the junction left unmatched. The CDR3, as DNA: TGTGCCAGCAGCACCCCGGGACAGGGGGCCACAGATACGCAGTATTTT. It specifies CASSTPGQGATDTQYF.

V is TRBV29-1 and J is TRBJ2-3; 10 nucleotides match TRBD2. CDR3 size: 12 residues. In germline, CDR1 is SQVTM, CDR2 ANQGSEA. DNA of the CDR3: TGCAGACTAGCGGGAAAGACAGATACGCAGTATTTT. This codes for CRLAGKTDTQYF.

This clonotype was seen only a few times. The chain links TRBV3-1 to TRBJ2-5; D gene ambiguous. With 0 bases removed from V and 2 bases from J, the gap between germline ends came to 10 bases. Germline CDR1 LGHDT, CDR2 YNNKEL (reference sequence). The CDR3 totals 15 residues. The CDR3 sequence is CASSQDSARQETQYF. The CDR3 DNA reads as TGTGCCAGCAGCCAAGATTCCGCTAGACAAGAGACCCAGTACTTC.

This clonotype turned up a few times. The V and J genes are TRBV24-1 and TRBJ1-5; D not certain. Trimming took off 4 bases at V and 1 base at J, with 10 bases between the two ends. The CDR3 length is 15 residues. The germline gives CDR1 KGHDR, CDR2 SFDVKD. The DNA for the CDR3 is TGTGCCACCAGTGAGTCGGTAGGGAGCAATCAGCCCCAGCATTTT. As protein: CATSESVGSNQPQHF.

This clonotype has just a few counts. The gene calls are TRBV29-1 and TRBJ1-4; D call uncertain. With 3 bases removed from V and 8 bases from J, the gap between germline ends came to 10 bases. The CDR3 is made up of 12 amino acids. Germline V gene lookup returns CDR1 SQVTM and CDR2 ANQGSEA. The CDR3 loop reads CSVEELSEKLFF. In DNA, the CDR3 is TGCAGCGTTGAGGAGTTAAGCGAAAAACTGTTTTTT.

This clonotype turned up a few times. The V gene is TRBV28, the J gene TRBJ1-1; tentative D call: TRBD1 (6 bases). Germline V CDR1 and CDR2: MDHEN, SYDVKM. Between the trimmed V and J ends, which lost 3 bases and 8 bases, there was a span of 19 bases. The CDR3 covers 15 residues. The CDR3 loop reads CASSFRGGGSREAFF. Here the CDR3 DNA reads TGTGCCAGCAGTTTTAGAGGGGGGGGTTCTCGCGAAGCTTTCTTT.

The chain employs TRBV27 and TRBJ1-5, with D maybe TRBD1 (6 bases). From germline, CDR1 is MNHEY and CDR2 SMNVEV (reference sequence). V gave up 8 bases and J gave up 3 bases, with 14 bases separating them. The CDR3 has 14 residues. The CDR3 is CASRGTPDNQPQHF. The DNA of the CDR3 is TGTGCCAGCCGCGGGACACCAGACAATCAGCCCCAGCATTTT.

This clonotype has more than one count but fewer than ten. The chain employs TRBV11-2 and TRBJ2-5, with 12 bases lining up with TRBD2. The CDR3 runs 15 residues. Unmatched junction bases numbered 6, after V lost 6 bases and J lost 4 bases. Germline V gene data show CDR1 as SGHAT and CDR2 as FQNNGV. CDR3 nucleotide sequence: TGTGCCAGCAGGTCGACTAGCGGGGGTTTAGAGACCCAGTACTTC. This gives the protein CASRSTSGGLETQYF.